The 26 T cell receptor beta chains listed next were all sequenced from one sample in a study of blood T cell repertoires in COVID-19 (dated by TCRdb to the early 2020s). Library creation used the immunoSEQ multiplex PCR assay. The table was pulled from immuneACCESS by TCRdb, which kept in-frame rearrangements only. Such tables lose some clones; where checked, under half of the loss comes from unresolved V genes, and the rest has no known cause. This sample comprises some 300,000 clones, approximately 91% of them detected only once. 8% to 10% of the sample is in the top ten clones. The sample taken for sequencing was PBMCs or T cells enriched from blood (not recorded which). These TCRs come from a woman between 40 and 50 years old who had recovered from COVID-19.

The V call is TRBV11-2, the J call TRBJ2-2; 9 nucleotides match TRBD2. Germline V gives CDR1 SGHAT, CDR2 FQNNGV. Losses at the gene ends were 0 bases for V and 6 bases for J; bases not matched to a gene: 2. The CDR3 sequence is 15 residues long. The CDR3 DNA follows: TGTGCCAGCAGCTTAGACCAGCGGGGGGCCGGGGAGCTGTTTTTT. This gives the protein CASSLDQRGAGELFF.

This rearrangement joins TRBV9 to TRBJ1-3; TRBD1 is a possible D gene (6 bases). This CDR3 has 15 amino acids. V was trimmed by 4 bases and J by 2 bases, leaving 13 bases between them. Germline CDR1 is SGDLS and CDR2 is YYNGEE. The CDR3 reads CASSPHAGAGNTIYF. CDR3 in DNA: TGTGCCAGCAGCCCCCATGCAGGGGCTGGAAACACCATATATTTT.

V is TRBV11-2 and J is TRBJ2-7; TRBD2 matches 11 bases. The CDR3 spans 15 residues. V shed 4 bases, J shed 2 bases, and the junction held 4 bases outside the gene matches. CDR1 and CDR2 from the germline V gene are SGHAT and FQNNGV. DNA for the CDR3: TGTGCCAGCAGCTCGACTAGCGGGGACCCCTACGAGCAGTACTTC. The encoded protein is CASSSTSGDPYEQYF.

This clone was observed a single time. The chain recombines TRBV3-1 (or the pseudogene TRBV3-2) with TRBJ2-2; D remains ambiguous. This CDR3 is 15 amino acids long. Germline CDR1 LGHDT, CDR2 YNNKEL (reference sequence). Trimming removed 3 bases at V and 6 bases at J, with 14 bases between. CDR3 sequence: CASSHLNAMAGELFF. The CDR3 DNA sequence: TGTGCCAGCAGCCATCTCAACGCGATGGCCGGGGAGCTGTTTTTT.

The chain combines TRBV6-5 with TRBJ2-3; D may be TRBD1 (6 bases). CDR3 length: 15 amino acids. CDR1 MNHEY and CDR2 SVGAGI come from the germline V gene. Trimming removed 3 bases from V and 0 bases from J, with 10 bases in between. Here the CDR3 DNA reads TGTGCCAGCAGTTATCGGGACACTAGCACAGATACGCAGTATTTT. Protein sequence: CASSYRDTSTDTQYF.

This chain uses TRBV3-1 (or the pseudogene TRBV3-2) with TRBJ2-4; TRBD1 matches 8 bases. J was trimmed by 3 bases and V by 1 base; bases with no gene match: 2. The CDR3 has 15 residues. Germline CDR1 LGHDT, CDR2 YNNKEL (reference sequence). The CDR3 nucleotides are TGTGCCAGCAGCCAAGCAGGGGGCGGCAAAAACATTCAGTACTTC. This sequence encodes CASSQAGGGKNIQYF.

Details on this clone: This specimen includes other DNA sequences encoding the same CDR3. This rearrangement joins TRBV5-1 to TRBJ2-3; 7 bases match TRBD1. V lost 0 bases to trimming and J lost 1 base; unmatched junction nucleotides: 5. The CDR3 totals 16 residues. The germline V gene encodes CDR1 SGHRS and CDR2 YFSETQ. The CDR3 spells CASSLAGGQGTDTQYF. Written as DNA, the CDR3 is TGCGCCAGCAGCTTGGCGGGCGGACAGGGCACAGATACGCAGTATTTT.

V usage is TRBV30 and J usage is TRBJ2-1; TRBD1 agrees at 8 bases. This CDR3 has 15 amino acids. From germline, CDR1 is GTSNPN and CDR2 SVGIG (reference sequence). Germline trimming cut 5 bases from V and 3 bases from J; bases unmatched to any gene: 9. The CDR3 nucleotides read TGTGCCTGGGGGAATACGGGACAGGTCTACAATGAGCAGTTCTTC. It encodes CAWGNTGQVYNEQFF.

This chain joins TRBV7-2 and TRBJ1-5; D possibly corresponds to TRBD1 (5 bases). Deletions cut 5 bases from V and 6 bases from J, with 14 bases between. CDR1 SGHTA and CDR2 FQGNSA come from the germline V gene. The CDR3 runs to 14 residues. This CDR3 reads CASSPGGGGQPQHF. CDR3 nucleotide sequence: TGTGCCAGCAGCCCGGGGGGAGGTGGTCAGCCCCAGCATTTT.

The V and J genes are TRBV3-1 (or the pseudogene TRBV3-2) and TRBJ1-1; 8 bases map to TRBD1. V was clipped by 1 base and J by 5 bases; unmatched bases: 3. The CDR3 is 14 residues long. Per the germline V gene, CDR1 is LGHDT and CDR2 is YNNKEL (reference sequence). The CDR3 DNA follows: TGTGCCAGCAGCCAAGGGACAGGGCGGACTGAAGCTTTCTTT. Translated: CASSQGTGRTEAFF.

This rearrangement joins TRBV10-3 to TRBJ1-4; a weak D match, TRBD1 (6 bases). Germline assignment: CDR1 ENHRY and CDR2 SYGVKD. The CDR3 has 15 amino acids. V lost 0 bases and J 12 bases, leaving 17 bases between the germline ends. In DNA form, the CDR3 reads TGTGCCATCAGTGAGTCGACAGGATCGGGTGGGGAACTGTTTTTT. Amino acids: CAISESTGSGGELFF.

The gene calls are TRBV6-5 and TRBJ1-3; the D is unclear. CDR1 is MNHEY and CDR2 is SVGAGI in the germline V gene. V was trimmed by 1 base and J by 2 bases, leaving 6 bases between them. This CDR3 contains 14 residues. In nucleotides, the CDR3 is TGTGCCAGCAGTTACTTTCGGGCTGGAAACACCATATATTTT. Translating it yields CASSYFRAGNTIYF.

This chain links TRBV2 with TRBJ2-1, with D perhaps TRBD2 (6 bases). V was trimmed by 1 base and J by 2 bases, leaving 9 bases between them. Germline CDR1 SNHLY, CDR2 FYNNEI. The CDR3 extends over 15 amino acids. CDR3: CASSEVGGTYNEQFF. The CDR3 DNA follows: TGTGCCAGCAGTGAAGTCGGGGGAACCTACAATGAGCAGTTCTTC.

The gene calls are TRBV6-5 and TRBJ1-1; no reliable D call. The ends were cut back, 0 bases at V and 0 bases at J, with 8 bases in the middle. The CDR3 has 15 residues. CDR1 is MNHEY, CDR2 SVGAGI, per germline. In nucleotides, the CDR3 is TGTGCCAGCAGTTACTCTGAACAGTTGAACACTGAAGCTTTCTTT. Translated: CASSYSEQLNTEAFF.

The rearrangement joins TRBV19 to TRBJ1-2, with no clear D. CDR1 is LNHDA and CDR2 is SQIVND in the germline V gene (reference sequence). This CDR3 comprises 15 residues. The V gene lost 3 bases and the J gene lost 8 bases, with 19 bases spanning the gap. DNA for the CDR3: TGTGCCAGTAGTATGTGGGCAGGTTCCCCCAGAGGCTACACCTTC. This gives the protein CASSMWAGSPRGYTF.

The chain is built from TRBV28 and TRBJ2-1; 10 bases agree with TRBD2. This CDR3 is 15 amino acids long. Germline values: CDR1 MDHEN, CDR2 SYDVKM. Trimming removed 2 bases from V and 6 bases from J; junction bases left unmatched: 4. DNA of the CDR3: TGTGCCAGCAGTTTACAAAGCGGGGGGGTCAATGAGCAGTTCTTC. Its protein product is CASSLQSGGVNEQFF. Full variable domain (outside the CDR3, taken from reference TRBV28 and TRBJ2-1): DVKVTQSSRYLVKRTGEKVFLECVQDMDHENMFWYRQDPGLGLRLIYFSYDVKMKEKGDIPEGYSVSREKKERFSLILESASTNQTSMYLCASSLQSGGVNEQFFGPGTRLTVL.

This clone was observed a single time. V and J are TRBV24-1 and TRBJ2-1; D unclear. V dropped 3 bases and J dropped 4 bases, with 6 bases sitting between them. In germline, CDR1 is KGHDR, CDR2 SFDVKD. The CDR3 sequence is 13 residues long. Here the CDR3 DNA reads TGTGCCACCAGTGATACTTCTTACAATGAGCAGTTCTTC. This codes for CATSDTSYNEQFF.

The genes are TRBV5-1 and TRBJ2-1; D ambiguous. Germline V gene data show CDR1 as SGHRS and CDR2 as YFSETQ. The V end was cut by 9 bases, the J end by 6 bases, with 13 bases between. The CDR3 runs 12 residues. In nucleotides, the CDR3 is TGCGCCACCCACGCCCAGGCCAATGAGCAGTTCTTC. It specifies CATHAQANEQFF.

In its sample, this clone was seen once. The genes are TRBV12-5 and TRBJ1-5; 7 bases are a match to TRBD1. V shed 6 bases and J 5 bases; nucleotides not matched to a gene: 10. This CDR3 comprises 15 residues. Germline CDR1 and CDR2: LGHNT and FRNRAP. As DNA, the CDR3 is TGTGCTAGTGGGCCTGGACAGGCGTTATATCAGCCCCAGCATTTT. As protein: CASGPGQALYQPQHF. Based on the CDR3 plus reference TRBV12-5 and TRBJ1-5, the full variable domain is DARVTQTPRHKVTEMGQEVTMRCQPILGHNTVFWYRQTMMQGLELLAYFRNRAPLDDSGMPKDRFSAEMPDATLATLKIQPSEPRDSAVYFCASGPGQALYQPQHFGDGTRLSIL.

The rearrangement links TRBV30 to TRBJ2-7; 10 bases are shared with TRBD2. CDR3 length equals 14 residues. The junction had 6 bases not matched to a gene; V was cut back by 4 bases and J by 3 bases. CDR1 GTSNPN and CDR2 SVGIG come from the germline V gene (reference sequence). CDR3 sequence reads: CAWNRASGSYEQYF. As DNA, the CDR3 is TGTGCCTGGAATAGGGCTAGCGGGAGCTACGAGCAGTACTTC.

This clone is a singleton in its sample. The chain links TRBV29-1 to TRBJ2-1, with D possibly TRBD2 on 6 matching bases. V lost 8 bases and J lost 7, with 18 bases in between. The CDR3 has 13 residues. Germline CDR1 reads SQVTM; CDR2 reads ANQGSEA. The CDR3 here is CSSPGVAVNEQFF. CDR3 DNA sequence: TGCAGCTCCCCGGGAGTTGCGGTGAATGAGCAGTTCTTC.

J is TRBJ1-1 and V is TRBV19; D perhaps matches TRBD1 (6 bases). V was pared by 7 bases and J by 3 bases, with 12 bases between. Looked up from germline, CDR1 is LNHDA and CDR2 is SQIVND (reference sequence). CDR3 size: 13 residues. As DNA, the CDR3 is TGTGCCAGTAACACAGGGTCCTACACTGAAGCTTTCTTT. Protein sequence: CASNTGSYTEAFF.

The sample holds a few counts of this clone. The chain carries TRBV3-1 (or the pseudogene TRBV3-2) and TRBJ1-2; no reliable D call. The germline V gene encodes CDR1 LGHDT and CDR2 YNNKEL (reference sequence). V gave up 4 bases and J gave up 5 bases, with 8 bases separating them. The CDR3 totals 12 residues. The DNA for the CDR3 is TGTGCCAGCAGCCTACGAGGTTATGGCTACACCTTC. Its protein is CASSLRGYGYTF.

This clone was seen just once. The chain has TRBV25-1 and TRBJ2-7; perhaps TRBD2 as D (6 bases). Germline values: CDR1 MGHDK, CDR2 SYGVNS. The CDR3 covers 14 residues. V lost 2 bases, J lost 3 bases, and 11 bases lay in between. This chain's CDR3 is CASSEGFGGYEQYF. For the CDR3, the DNA is TGTGCCAGCAGTGAAGGGTTCGGGGGCTACGAGCAGTACTTC.

This rearrangement joins TRBV30 to TRBJ1-2; 8 bases line up with TRBD1. Germline V gene lookup returns CDR1 GTSNPN and CDR2 SVGIG (reference sequence). This CDR3 spans 12 amino acids. Germline trimming cut 1 base from V and 8 bases from J; bases unmatched to any gene: 3. The CDR3 DNA follows: TGTGCCTGGAGTGGGACAGGGAACGGCTACACCTTC. Translation: CAWSGTGNGYTF.

The chain employs TRBV19 and TRBJ1-5; 7 nucleotides align to TRBD1. The germline CDR1 and CDR2 sequences are LNHDA and SQIVND (reference sequence). The J segment lost 5 bases and the V segment lost 6 bases, leaving 13 bases of the junction unmatched. CDR3 length: 16 residues. DNA for the CDR3: TGTGCCAGTAGAGGGACAGCGACTGGGTCCCATCAGCCCCAGCATTTT. This sequence encodes CASRGTATGSHQPQHF.